Below are 23 T cell receptor beta chains sequenced from a single sample in a study of blood T cells in healthy people across ages. With a J-beta primer mix and a sample-barcoded 5' primer, a second PCR ran about 7 to 12 cycles. Using its own MiXCR run on the 5' RACE reads, TCRdb lists one record per CDR3 protein. The sample yields about 1,800,000 distinct CDR3 sequences, about 30% seen once. Sequencing input: blood. All receptors come from a woman in her twenties or thirties in good health.

This chain uses TRBV10-3 with TRBJ2-3; D possibly uses TRBD1 or TRBD2 (5 bases each). There are 13 residues in the CDR3. Trimming shortened V by 7 bases and J by 3 bases, and 11 bases separated the two germline ends. The V gene's germline CDR1 is ENHRY and CDR2 SYGVKD. The CDR3 loop reads CAITEGETDTQYF. The CDR3 nucleotides read TGTGCCATCACGGAAGGGGAGACAGATACGCAGTATTTT.

In this sample, this clonotype turned up a few times. In nucleotides, the CDR3 is TGCAGTGCTAGAGCCCCCCTAGCGGGAGACGGCGAGCAGTACTTC. Protein product: CSARAPLAGDGEQYF. The chain uses TRBV20-1 and TRBJ2-7; 10 bases match TRBD2. V was clipped by 1 base and J by 6 bases; unmatched bases: 9. The CDR3 is made up of 15 amino acids. Germline V gives CDR1 DFQATT, CDR2 SNEGSKA (reference sequence).

V gene TRBV6-2 or TRBV6-3 combines with J gene TRBJ2-1; TRBD2 aligns across 7 bases. V gave up 5 bases and J gave up 10 bases; unmatched junction bases: 14. Germline values: CDR1 MNHEY, CDR2 SVGEGT. The CDR3 runs 15 residues. CDR3 protein: CASSIGTTTTVEQFF. CDR3 sequence (DNA): TGTGCCAGCAGTATCGGGACTACAACTACAGTAGAGCAGTTCTTC.

This clonotype has just a few counts. The chain carries TRBV10-1 and TRBJ2-7, with D possibly being TRBD1 (6 bases). The CDR3 has 13 residues. V was pared by 3 bases and J by 3 bases, with 9 bases between. Germline lookup yields CDR1 WNHNN and CDR2 SYGVQD (reference sequence). The DNA for the CDR3 is TGCGCCAGCAGTGACCCGGACAGCTACGAGCAGTACTTC. Encoded protein: CASSDPDSYEQYF.

This clonotype was counted ten times or more. The V call is TRBV12-3 or TRBV12-4, the J call TRBJ2-5; D ambiguous. The CDR3 has 16 amino acids. V was clipped by 1 base and J by 0 bases, with 12 bases between them. CDR3 in amino acids: CASSLGRAGYQETQYF. The CDR3 DNA sequence: TGTGCCAGCAGTTTAGGACGGGCCGGGTACCAAGAGACCCAGTACTTC.

CDR3 nucleotides: TGTGCCTGGGGCGGACAGGGCAATCAGCCCCAGCATTTT. It encodes CAWGGQGNQPQHF. The gene calls are TRBV30 and TRBJ1-5; 7 bases are shared with TRBD1. V was pared by 5 bases and J by 2 bases, with 3 bases of the junction left unmatched. Looked up from germline, CDR1 is GTSNPN and CDR2 is SVGIG (reference sequence). The CDR3 consists of 13 residues.

As concerns this clonotype: One end of the junction is discordant with germline, which a read error may explain. This chain joins TRBV11-2 and TRBJ2-7; D perhaps matches TRBD2 (6 bases). Germline-derived CDR1 and CDR2 are SGHAT and FQNNGV. The CDR3 is made up of 15 amino acids. The CDR3 nucleotides read TGTGCCAGCAGCCTAGAACCTGGCGGGGCCTACGAGCAGTACTTC. Its translation: CASSLEPGGAYEQYF.

The table lists this clonotype with many counts. The genes are TRBV29-1 and TRBJ1-2; maybe TRBD1 (6 bases). The V gene's germline CDR1 is SQVTM and CDR2 ANQGSEA. Between the trimmed V and J ends, which lost 5 bases and 2 bases, there was a span of 9 bases. This CDR3 contains 12 residues. CDR3 DNA sequence: TGCAGCGTTTGGACAGACAACTATGGCTACACCTTC. This sequence encodes CSVWTDNYGYTF. The whole variable domain, filled in from reference TRBV29-1 and TRBJ1-2, reads SAVISQKPSRDICQRGTSLTIQCQVDSQVTMMFWYRQQPGQSLTLIATANQGSEATYESGFVIDKFPISRPNLTFSTLTVSNMSPEDSSIYLCSVWTDNYGYTFGSGTRLTVV.

This clonotype occurred a few times. The V gene is TRBV9, the J gene TRBJ1-5; no clear D. This CDR3 is built from 13 residues. Germline CDR1 and CDR2: SGDLS and YYNGEE. V lost 0 bases, J lost 5 bases, and 6 bases lay in between. The CDR3 here is CASSVATDQPQHF. In DNA, the CDR3 is TGTGCCAGCAGCGTAGCTACGGATCAGCCCCAGCATTTT.

At least ten counts were recorded for this clonotype. The chain links TRBV5-5 to TRBJ2-1; 7 positions match TRBD2. Germline V lookup: CDR1 SGHKS, CDR2 YYEKEE (reference sequence). The V segment lost 4 bases and the J segment 6 bases; nucleotides outside the gene matches: 7. The length of the CDR3 is 14 residues. In DNA, the CDR3 is TGTGCCAGCAGCCAAGGCGGGACTACCAATGAGCAGTTCTTC. Its protein product is CASSQGGTTNEQFF.

This clonotype occurred many times. The rearrangement joins TRBV20-1 to TRBJ2-7; D unclear. CDR1 and CDR2 from the germline V gene are DFQATT and SNEGSKA (reference sequence). Trimming took 8 bases from V and 7 from J, leaving 15 bases between them. The CDR3 covers 11 residues. The CDR3 nucleotides are TGCAGTTTAGGAGTGAGTTCAGAGCAGTACTTC. It codes for CSLGVSSEQYF.

The V gene is TRBV13, the J gene TRBJ2-1; perhaps TRBD1 as D (5 bases). The CDR3 runs to 15 residues. Germline V gene lookup returns CDR1 PRHDT and CDR2 FYEKMQ (reference sequence). With 2 bases removed from V and 3 bases from J, the gap between germline ends came to 11 bases. The CDR3 nucleotides are TGTGCCAGCAGCTTACGAACAGGCATCTACAATGAGCAGTTCTTC. Translating it yields CASSLRTGIYNEQFF.

This clonotype was seen a single time. The J gene is TRBJ2-6, the V gene TRBV28; D is unclear. The V gene lost 5 bases and the J gene lost 0 bases, with 14 bases spanning the gap. Per germline, CDR1 MDHEN and CDR2 SYDVKM. This CDR3 has 17 residues. CDR3 nucleotide sequence: TGTGCCAGCAGTCCCCCACCACTGAGCTCTGGGGCCAACGTCCTGACTTTC. Residues: CASSPPPLSSGANVLTF.

The sample holds many counts of this clonotype. This CDR3 reads CSAPTDSPLGYTF. CDR3 nucleotides: TGCAGTGCTCCCACAGATTCACCACTCGGCTACACCTTC. V gene TRBV20-1 combines with J gene TRBJ1-2, with no clear D. The CDR3 totals 13 residues. V shed 5 bases and J shed 8 bases, with 18 bases lying between them. In germline, CDR1 is DFQATT, CDR2 SNEGSKA (reference sequence).

On this clonotype itself: A clone one base away is much larger, so this may be a read error. The DNA is omitted, as the CDR3 cannot be located on it reliably, and the CDR3 follows TCRdb's listing. The chain joins TRBV20-1 to TRBJ1-2. The V gene's germline CDR1 is DFQATT and CDR2 SNEGSKA (reference sequence). From its first to its last residue, the CDR3 has 15 amino acids. The CDR3 sequence: CSAVATAQSNYGCTF.

V usage is TRBV6-6 and J usage is TRBJ2-4, with 10 nucleotides matching TRBD2. The CDR3 length is 17 residues. Germline-derived CDR1 and CDR2 are MNHNY and SVGAGI (reference sequence). Trimming took 7 bases from V and 9 from J; bases not matched to a gene: 18. The CDR3 DNA is TGTGCCAGCACCTTAGGTGGTAGCGGGAGGCCGGGGAGCATTCAGTACTTC. It encodes CASTLGGSGRPGSIQYF.

J is TRBJ1-1 and V is TRBV29-1; maybe TRBD1 (6 bases). CDR3 length: 13 amino acids. The V end lost 7 bases, the J end lost 2 bases, and 14 bases lay between the germline ends. In germline, CDR1 is SQVTM, CDR2 ANQGSEA. This CDR3 is CSGGTRTNTEAFF. CDR3 nucleotides: TGCAGCGGAGGGACACGGACTAACACTGAAGCTTTCTTT.

Of note for this clonotype: This may stem from a read error, because a much larger clone lies one nucleotide away. The chain couples TRBV28 to TRBJ1-2, with D unresolved. V lost 4 bases and J lost 4, with 16 bases in between. The V gene's germline CDR1 is MDHEN and CDR2 SYDVKM. CDR3 length: 15 amino acids. Here the CDR3 DNA reads TGTGCCAGCAGTTCGTCCCTAGTACAATTCTATGGCTACACCTTC. Its protein is CASSSSLVQFYGYTF.

The rearrangement joins TRBV20-1 to TRBJ2-3; weak D call: TRBD2 (6 bases). The V end lost 6 bases, the J end lost 5 bases, and 18 bases lay between the germline ends. This CDR3 is built from 14 residues. Germline V gives CDR1 DFQATT, CDR2 SNEGSKA (reference sequence). The CDR3 coding sequence is TGCAGTGCCCTAGCTGGAGGGAATGGAGATACGCAGTATTTT. Residues: CSALAGGNGDTQYF.

There are a few counts of this clonotype. V is TRBV5-1 and J is TRBJ2-5; weak D call: TRBD2 (6 bases). Germline values: CDR1 SGHRS, CDR2 YFSETQ. V was shortened by 0 bases and J by 3 bases, with 12 bases between the two germline ends. This CDR3 spans 15 amino acids. The CDR3 DNA reads as TGCGCCAGCAGCTTGGCCTGGGGGGTTGAAGAGACCCAGTACTTC. Translation: CASSLAWGVEETQYF. Drawing the rest from reference TRBV5-1 and TRBJ2-5, the complete variable domain is KAGVTQTPRYLIKTRGQQVTLSCSPISGHRSVSWYQQTPGQGLQFLFEYFSETQRNKGNFPGRFSGRQFSNSRSEMNVSTLELGDSALYLCASSLAWGVEETQYFGPGTRLLVL.

This chain uses TRBV5-1 with TRBJ1-2; D not resolved. CDR1 and CDR2 (germline): SGHRS, YFSETQ. With 4 bases removed from V and 2 bases from J, the gap between germline ends came to 15 bases. This CDR3 spans 15 amino acids. The CDR3 loop is CASSPRSDGNYGYTF. The CDR3 coding sequence is TGCGCCAGCAGCCCCAGAAGCGACGGAAACTATGGCTACACCTTC.

The chain joins TRBV3-1 to TRBJ2-7; 8 nucleotides line up with TRBD1. After removal of 0 bases from V and 9 bases from J, the junction contained 10 bases not matched to a gene. The CDR3 sequence is 15 residues long. Germline V gene lookup returns CDR1 LGHDT and CDR2 YNNKEL (reference sequence). CDR3 DNA: TGTGCCAGCAGCCAAGACCGCGACAGGGGCTCGCGGCAGTACTTC. It specifies CASSQDRDRGSRQYF.

This chain connects TRBV20-1 to TRBJ2-1; TRBD2 agrees at 12 bases. Looked up from germline, CDR1 is DFQATT and CDR2 is SNEGSKA (reference sequence). This CDR3 has 14 amino acids. Trimming took 5 bases from V and 7 from J; bases not matched to a gene: 6. CDR3 loop: CSAPRLAGANEQFF. CDR3 in DNA: TGCAGTGCTCCTCGACTAGCGGGAGCAAATGAGCAGTTCTTC.